This TCR beta chain was obtained from a study of Ad26.COV2.S vaccination and SARS-CoV-2 variants. Across the study: Ad26.COV2.S shots went into the muscle once or twice, 56 days apart.

V lost 3 bases and J 3 bases, leaving 12 bases between the germline ends. The CDR3 runs 14 residues. In germline, CDR1 is SGHTA, CDR2 FQGTGA. TCRdb's copy holds only in-frame clones and misses some; the assay was immunoSEQ multiplex PCR. The sample has around 320,000 clones, more than 75% seen once. Treatment specified: approximately 18 received Ad26.COV2.S at low or high dose, single or two shots; 5 received placebo; per-sample allocation not given. Samples came from day 63 after the first vaccine or placebo injection. General study results and limits: A substantial breadth of spike-specific CD8+ and CD4+ T cell responses after vaccination has been reported. Assessments of TCR breadth and depth may have underestimated the total T cell responses.

This clone has a handful of counts. No antigen is known for it. Sequenced material: peripheral blood, taken in a trial of Ad26.COV2.S vaccine versus placebo. The clonotype originates from a person aged 18-60 years who received the Ad26.COV2.S COVID-19 vaccine or a placebo. The rearrangement links TRBV7-3 to TRBJ2-7, with D perhaps matching TRBD1 or TRBD2 (5 bases each). CDR3 loop: CASSFRDGDYEQYF. The CDR3 region has the DNA TGTGCCAGCAGCTTCCGGGACGGAGACTACGAGCAGTACTTC.